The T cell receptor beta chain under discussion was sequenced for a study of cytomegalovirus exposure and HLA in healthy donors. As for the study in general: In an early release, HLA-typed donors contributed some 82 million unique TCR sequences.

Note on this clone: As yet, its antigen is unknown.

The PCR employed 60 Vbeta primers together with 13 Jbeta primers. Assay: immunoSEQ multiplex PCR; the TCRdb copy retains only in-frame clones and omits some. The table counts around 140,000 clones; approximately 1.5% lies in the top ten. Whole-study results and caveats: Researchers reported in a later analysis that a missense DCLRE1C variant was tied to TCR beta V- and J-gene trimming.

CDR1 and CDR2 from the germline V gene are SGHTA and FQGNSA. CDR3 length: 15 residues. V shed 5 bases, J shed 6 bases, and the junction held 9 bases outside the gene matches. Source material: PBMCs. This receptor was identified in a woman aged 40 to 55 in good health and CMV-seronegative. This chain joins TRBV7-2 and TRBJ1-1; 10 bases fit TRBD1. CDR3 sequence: CASSPRTGGSAEAFF. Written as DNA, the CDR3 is TGTGCCAGCAGCCCCCGGACAGGGGGTAGCGCTGAAGCTTTCTTT.